This record concerns one T cell receptor beta chain sequence. Its specificity is not known. The assay was immunoSEQ multiplex PCR, and TCRdb's table has in-frame clones only and misses some. The sample has around 31,000 clones; around 94% are singletons. These data originate in a study of T cells in localized non-small cell lung cancer. Trimming cost V 5 bases and J 4 bases, with 6 bases left between them. Germline V gene data show CDR1 as SEHNR and CDR2 as FQNEAQ (reference sequence). The CDR3 extends over 12 amino acids. Regarding the study as a whole: As only one tumor region underwent sequencing, heterogeneity remains possible. Greater T cell density in blood accompanied longer overall survival. Paired adjacent lung recovered a median approximately 57 of the top 100 tumor clones. Highest T cell clonality was seen in uninvolved adjacent lung, surpassing that measured in tumor.

This receptor was identified in a woman aged 35 to 69 with stage I lung adenocarcinoma. This chain uses TRBV7-9 with TRBJ2-1; the D is unclear. The sequenced sample was peripheral blood, obtained before any cancer treatment. The CDR3 bases are TGTGCCAGCAGCGTAACGTACAATGAGCAGTTCTTC. Translated, it gives CASSVTYNEQFF.